The entry below gives a single T cell receptor beta chain sequence along with its context. What it binds is unknown. The CDR3 ends on some other residue instead of the conserved phenylalanine or tryptophan, so this is likely a read error. This sample was taken from a study of CD8+CD57+ T cells in acquired aplastic anemia. Study-wide background: Quantities of DNA derived from sorted CD4+ and CD8+ cells averaged 3.2 ug. Points from the study as a whole: Patients and controls were found to share twenty-nine CD8+ CDR3 sequences.

Profiling that covered TCR beta VDJ and CDR3 relied on genomic DNA as its template. TCRdb recomputed calls from the reads with MiXCR, one row per CDR3 protein. The data show some 42,000 distinct CDR3 sequences, approximately 71% seen once. This CDR3 spans 14 amino acids. Per germline, CDR1 DFQATT and CDR2 SNEGSKA (reference sequence). The V end was cut by 0 bases, the J end by 4 bases, with 12 bases between. This chain joins TRBV20-1 and TRBJ1-2; D is ambiguous. This TCR came from a human donor in good health, serving as a control. The sample was sorted CD4+, CD8+, or CD8+CD57+ T cells (not recorded which) from PBMCs. The CDR3 DNA is TGCAGTGCTAGAGATCGGATGCGTGTCTATGGCTACACCCTC. Translated: CSARDRMRVYGYTL.